There are many counts of the clone carrying this T cell receptor (beta chain). The sample belongs to a study of blood T cell repertoires in COVID-19. This CDR3 region has 15 residues. Trimming cost V 0 bases and J 0 bases, with 9 bases left between them. In germline, CDR1 is SGHNT, CDR2 YYREEE (reference sequence). Libraries were prepared by immunoSEQ multiplex PCR; TCRdb keeps only in-frame clonotypes and omits some of them. This sample carries under 300,000 clones, 85% to 90% of them seen once, and the ten largest clones take 8.8%. The recovered donors of Cohort 3 showed two negative PCRs, clearance, or symptom resolution.

Sequencing was performed on PBMCs or T cells enriched from blood (not recorded which). The chain couples TRBV5-4 to TRBJ1-1; weak D call: TRBD1 (6 bases). This receptor was obtained from a man aged 40-49 years who had recovered from COVID-19. The CDR3 sequence: CASSLETGLNTEAFF. The DNA for the CDR3 is TGTGCCAGCAGCTTGGAAACAGGGCTGAACACTGAAGCTTTCTTT.